This TCR beta chain was profiled in a study of blood T cell repertoires in COVID-19. Study at large: Sites in the United States, Italy and Spain provided acute and convalescent COVID-19 samples. The cDNA or gDNA used as material had been derived from T cells, B-cell-depleted T cells, or PBMCs.

Generated by immunoSEQ multiplex PCR, the TCRdb table keeps only in-frame clones and is missing some. The sample records some 210,000 clones, 84% being singletons. The germline CDR1 and CDR2 sequences are LGHDT and YNNKEL (reference sequence). V was clipped by 4 bases and J by 8 bases; unmatched bases: 14. The CDR3 has 17 residues. Specimen: peripheral blood. This sequence was found in a woman aged 70 to 79 with active or convalescent COVID-19. The chain has TRBV3-1 (or the pseudogene TRBV3-2) and TRBJ2-3; 11 positions agree with TRBD2. The CDR3 loop is CASSPTSGSLVGGTQYF. The CDR3 DNA sequence: TGTGCCAGCAGCCCCACTAGCGGGAGTTTGGTTGGAGGTACGCAGTATTTT.